This TCR beta chain is drawn from a study of OX40 agonist ivuxolimab in advanced cancers. This CDR3 is 15 amino acids long. Germline V CDR1 and CDR2: SEHNR, FQNEAQ (reference sequence). V lost 6 bases and J 3 bases, leaving 16 bases between the germline ends. Sequenced by immunoSEQ multiplex PCR; TCRdb stores in-frame clones only, minus some. Of some 83,000 clones listed, around 84% were seen once; the top ten hold approximately 7.4%. The starting material was CD4+ or CD8+ T cells sorted from blood, obtained in a trial of the OX40 agonist ivuxolimab. The chain links TRBV7-9 to TRBJ2-3, with a weak D call TRBD2 (5 bases). This TCR came from an adult with an advanced solid tumor such as melanoma, head and neck, liver or kidney cancer. CDR3 protein: CASRETLLATDTQYF. The CDR3 DNA sequence: TGTGCCAGCAGGGAAACTCTTTTAGCGACAGATACGCAGTATTTT.